This T cell receptor beta chain was identified during a study of PD-L1 blockade in urothelial cancer. Turning to the study itself: Patients commenced intravenous atezolizumab, 1,200 mg every 3 weeks, in 2014.

Assay used: immunoSEQ multiplex PCR; TCRdb lists only in-frame clones, some missing. The sample consists of around 71,000 clones, around four fifths of them appearing once. The time point denotes: pretreatment peripheral blood. The patients had locally advanced or metastatic urothelial carcinoma. CDR3 length equals 16 residues. CDR1 MGHRA and CDR2 YSYEKL come from the germline V gene. The germline V and J ends were trimmed by 0 bases and 6 bases, with 15 bases remaining between them. This chain joins TRBV4-1 and TRBJ1-5, with D unclear. This receptor was identified in a man aged 40-50 years with urothelial cancer. The sequenced sample was PBMCs, obtained around atezolizumab (anti-PD-L1) treatment. CDR3 region: CASSQEEGLVGQPQHF. The CDR3 DNA is TGCGCCAGCAGCCAAGAAGAGGGCCTAGTGGGTCAGCCCCAGCATTTT.